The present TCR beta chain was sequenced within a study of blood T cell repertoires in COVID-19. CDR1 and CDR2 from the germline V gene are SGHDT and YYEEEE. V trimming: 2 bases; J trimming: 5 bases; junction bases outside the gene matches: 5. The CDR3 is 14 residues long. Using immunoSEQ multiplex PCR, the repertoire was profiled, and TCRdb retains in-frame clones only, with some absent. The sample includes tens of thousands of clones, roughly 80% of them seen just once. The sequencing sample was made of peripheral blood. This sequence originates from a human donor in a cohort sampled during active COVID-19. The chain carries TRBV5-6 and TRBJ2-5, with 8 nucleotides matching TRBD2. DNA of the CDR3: TGTGCCAGCAGCTTCGGGGGGGCCGGTGAGACCCAGTACTTC. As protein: CASSFGGAGETQYF.